The clone carrying this TCR beta chain has only one observation. The V end was cut by 5 bases, the J end by 7 bases, with 17 bases between. Per the germline V gene, CDR1 is SGHAT and CDR2 is FQNNGV. The CDR3 runs 14 residues. This specimen belongs to a study of graft-versus-host responses after intestinal transplantation. Sequencing was performed with immunoSEQ multiplex PCR; in TCRdb, only in-frame clones are kept and a portion is missing. The data hold 40,000 or so clones, with just under 95% observed a single time. The chain joins TRBV11-2 to TRBJ1-2; D is perhaps TRBD1 (6 bases). The receptor was derived from a human patient who received an intestinal transplant, so some T cells may come from the graft donor. The sequencing here drew on PBMCs, taken 16 days after intestinal transplant. The DNA of the CDR3 is TGTGCCAGCAGCCACCAAGGGGGGGCGACTGGCTACACCTTC. This translates into CASSHQGGATGYTF.